These 24 T cell receptor beta chains came from one sample sequenced in a study of metastatic and nonmetastatic thyroid tumors. TCRdb re-clonotyped the PCR reads through MiXCR. The sample shows about 64,000 clones, approximately 4.1% of them seen only once. Not a single patient had been given any form of treatment at any point before undergoing thyroid surgery. Specimen: blood. The source is a female donor with papillary thyroid cancer or a benign thyroid nodule (not recorded which). Some clones in this sample may be carry-over from other donors' samples.

The rearrangement joins TRBV14 to TRBJ1-1, with 9 nucleotides matching TRBD1. Germline V gene data show CDR1 as SGHDN and CDR2 as FVKESK. This CDR3 is 14 amino acids long. Trimming cost V 4 bases and J 1 base; bases outside gene matches: 1. The CDR3 DNA reads TGTGCCAGCAGCCCACAGGGGGCGAACACTGAAGCTTTCTTT. It encodes CASSPQGANTEAFF. Using reference TRBV14 and TRBJ1-1 for the parts outside the CDR3, the full variable domain is EAGVTQFPSHSVIEKGQTVTLRCDPISGHDNLYWYRRVMGKEIKFLLHFVKESKQDESGMPNNRFLAERTGGTYSTLKVQPAELEDSGVYFCASSPQGANTEAFFGQGTRLTVV.

This clone showed up just a few times. It is likely a read error, because the conserved phenylalanine at the end of the CDR3 is missing. This chain connects TRBV20-1 to TRBJ1-2; 7 bases map to TRBD1. Germline CDR1 is DFQATT and CDR2 is SNEGSKA (reference sequence). The J segment lost 7 bases and the V segment lost 4 bases, leaving 15 bases of the junction unmatched. CDR3 length: 15 residues. CDR3 amino acids: CSAIEPVRRGFGYTP. The CDR3 DNA is TGCAGTGCTATAGAGCCCGTTCGCAGGGGGTTTGGCTACACCCCC.

Relative to its sample, this clone is medium-sized. V gene TRBV6-1 combines with J gene TRBJ2-7; a possible D gene is TRBD1 (6 bases). CDR3 length: 14 residues. Between the trimmed V and J ends, which lost 5 bases and 2 bases, there was a span of 13 bases. CDR1 is MNHNS, CDR2 SASEGT, per germline. The chain's CDR3 is CASSYSQGTYEQYF. The CDR3 DNA reads as TGTGCCAGCAGTTATTCTCAGGGGACCTACGAGCAGTACTTC.

This clone has a count of ten or more. V is TRBV5-1 and J is TRBJ2-7; D is undetermined. V was clipped by 2 bases and J by 2 bases, with 14 bases between them. The CDR3 is 15 amino acids. Looked up from germline, CDR1 is SGHRS and CDR2 is YFSETQ. DNA for the CDR3: TGCGCCAGCAGCTTTTCCGCGTCTACAACCTACGAGCAGTACTTC. Amino acids: CASSFSASTTYEQYF.

A few counts support this clone. The J gene is TRBJ2-5, the V gene TRBV5-5; D possibly corresponds to TRBD2 (6 bases). Between the trimmed V and J ends, which lost 7 bases and 4 bases, there was a span of 17 bases. This CDR3 contains 14 residues. Germline V lookup: CDR1 SGHKS, CDR2 YYEKEE (reference sequence). In nucleotides, the CDR3 is TGTGCCAGCCGTAGCGGAGATGGAGGAGAGACCCAGTACTTC. Its translation is CASRSGDGGETQYF.

This clone was counted at least ten times. The rearrangement joins TRBV12-3 or TRBV12-4 to TRBJ2-7, with a weak D call TRBD2 (6 bases). The CDR3 runs 16 residues. Trimming removed 5 bases from V and 3 bases from J, with 20 bases in between. CDR3 sequence (DNA): TGTGCCAGCAGTCCACCCCCGGGACTCGAATTCTACGAGCAGTACTTC. Translated, it gives CASSPPPGLEFYEQYF.

This clone was seen at least ten times. The chain employs TRBV7-9 and TRBJ1-2; the match to TRBD1 covers 9 bases. The CDR3 runs 14 residues. The germline V gene encodes CDR1 SEHNR and CDR2 FQNEAQ (reference sequence). J was trimmed by 6 bases and V by 3 bases; bases with no gene match: 5. The CDR3 reads CASSFGTGRDGYTF. The CDR3 coding sequence is TGTGCCAGCAGCTTCGGGACAGGGAGGGATGGCTACACCTTC.

This clone was recorded at least ten times. CDR3 region: CASSEVSWGSYNEQFF. In DNA form, the CDR3 reads TGTGCCAGCAGTGAAGTCTCCTGGGGCTCCTACAATGAGCAGTTCTTC. V is TRBV2 and J is TRBJ2-1; no clear D. Between the trimmed V and J ends, which lost 1 base and 0 bases, there was a span of 10 bases. Germline-derived CDR1 and CDR2 are SNHLY and FYNNEI. There are 16 residues in the CDR3.

Worth noting for this clone: This may be a read error, as it is one base from a much larger clone. This chain uses TRBV18 with TRBJ1-2, with 9 bases matching TRBD1. V was pared by 3 bases and J by 0 bases, with 8 bases of the junction left unmatched. Germline V gives CDR1 KGHSH, CDR2 LQKENI. The CDR3 extends over 17 amino acids. The CDR3, as DNA: TGTGCCAGCTCACCGGGACAGGGCTCGTTCTCTAACTATGGCTACACCTTC. It translates to CASSPGQGSFSNYGYTF. Combining the CDR3 with reference TRBV18 and TRBJ1-2 gives the whole variable domain NAGVMQNPRHLVRRRGQEARLRCSPMKGHSHVYWYRQLPEEGLKFMVYLQKENIIDESGMPKERFSAEFPKEGPSILRIQQVVRGDSAAYFCASSPGQGSFSNYGYTFGSGTRLTVV.

The J gene is TRBJ2-7, the V gene TRBV27, with 14 positions matching TRBD2. V lost 8 bases, J lost 2 bases, and 8 bases stayed unmatched. Per germline, CDR1 MNHEY and CDR2 SMNVEV (reference sequence). CDR3 size: 16 residues. The CDR3 protein is CASRLGTSGSPYEQYF. For the CDR3, the DNA is TGTGCCAGCCGCCTTGGGACTAGCGGGAGTCCCTACGAGCAGTACTTC.

There are many counts of this clone. The V and J genes are TRBV28 and TRBJ2-1, with D tentatively TRBD1 (5 bases). This CDR3 has 16 amino acids. V lost 5 bases and J 1 base, leaving 15 bases between the germline ends. Germline assignment: CDR1 MDHEN and CDR2 SYDVKM. The CDR3 sequence: CASSPPAGKSYNEQFF. In DNA form, the CDR3 reads TGTGCCAGCAGTCCCCCCGCAGGGAAGTCCTACAATGAGCAGTTCTTC.

There are many counts of this clone. CDR3: CAWKTGGSGNTIYF. The CDR3 bases are TGTGCCTGGAAGACAGGGGGCTCTGGAAACACCATATATTTT. The genes are TRBV30 and TRBJ1-3, with 9 bases fitting TRBD1. From germline, CDR1 is GTSNPN and CDR2 SVGIG (reference sequence). The junction had 1 base not matched to a gene; V was cut back by 4 bases and J by 0 bases. CDR3 size: 14 residues.

This clone was counted a few times. This may stem from a read error, because a much larger clone lies one nucleotide away. This sequence joins TRBV3-1 and TRBJ2-2, with 7 positions matching TRBD2. Germline CDR1 is LGHDT and CDR2 is YNNKEL (reference sequence). This CDR3 contains 15 residues. The CDR3 region is CSSSPSTSRVGELFF. CDR3 DNA: TGTTCCAGCAGCCCCTCGACTAGCAGGGTCGGGGAGCTGTTTTTT.

In this sample, this clone turned up many times. The chain links TRBV4-1 to TRBJ2-3, with D maybe TRBD2 (5 bases). The CDR3 totals 15 residues. CDR1 and CDR2 (germline): MGHRA, YSYEKL. Trimming pared 4 bases from V and 0 bases from J, leaving 11 bases between. CDR3 amino acids: CASSLSGTSTDTQYF. The CDR3 DNA sequence: TGCGCCAGCAGCCTAAGCGGTACAAGCACAGATACGCAGTATTTT.

This clone was recorded at least ten times. The sample contains more than one DNA sequence encoding this CDR3. This chain links TRBV7-2 with TRBJ2-6; D not certain. The germline gives CDR1 SGHTA, CDR2 FQGNSA. CDR3 size: 15 residues. Deletions cut 3 bases from V and 0 bases from J, with 6 bases between. CDR3 sequence reads: CASSFRPSGANVLTF. The CDR3, as DNA: TGTGCCAGCAGCTTTCGGCCCTCTGGGGCCAACGTCCTGACTTTC.

This clone was seen many times. The V call is TRBV19, the J call TRBJ2-1; 8 positions match TRBD1. Germline CDR1 is LNHDA and CDR2 is SQIVND (reference sequence). The V segment lost 0 bases and the J segment 4 bases; nucleotides outside the gene matches: 11. The CDR3 loop spans 18 amino acids. In nucleotides, the CDR3 is TGTGCCAGTAGTATAGAGCGGGACAGGTTGTTTGGATACAATGAGCAGTTCTTC. It is translated as CASSIERDRLFGYNEQFF.

As concerns this clone: With a much larger clone just one base away, this may be a read error. The rearrangement joins TRBV11-2 to TRBJ2-5, with a tentative D call TRBD1 (7 bases). The CDR3 runs 11 residues. V lost 6 bases to trimming and J lost 7 bases, with 9 bases between them. Germline loops: CDR1 SGHAT, CDR2 FQNNGV. The CDR3 loop is CASRQGGTQYF. DNA of the CDR3: TGTGCCAGCAGGCAGGGGGGGACCCAGTACTTC. Full variable domain (remainder filled in from reference TRBV11-2 and TRBJ2-5): EAGVAQSPRYKIIEKRQSVAFWCNPISGHATLYWYQQILGQGPKLLIQFQNNGVVDDSQLPKDRFSAERLKGVDSTLKIQPAKLEDSAVYLCASRQGGTQYFGPGTRLLVL.

This clone was seen many times. The V and J genes are TRBV30 and TRBJ2-2, with a possible D match to TRBD2 (6 bases). Trimming shortened V by 2 bases and J by 1 base, and 14 bases separated the two germline ends. The CDR3 totals 16 residues. The germline V gene has CDR1 GTSNPN and CDR2 SVGIG (reference sequence). Written as DNA, the CDR3 is TGTGCCTGGAGTCGCCTTTGGGGAGGGAACACCGGGGAGCTGTTTTTT. The encoded protein is CAWSRLWGGNTGELFF.

This clone was picked up many times. The chain has TRBV7-8 and TRBJ2-4; D is tentatively TRBD1 or TRBD2 (5 bases each). This CDR3 has 17 amino acids. Trimming took off 1 base at V and 6 bases at J, with 19 bases between the two ends. Germline CDR1 and CDR2: SGHVS and FQNEAQ. This CDR3 is CASSLERGRVRGNIQYF. In DNA form, the CDR3 reads TGTGCCAGCAGCTTAGAGAGAGGGCGAGTTAGGGGAAACATTCAGTACTTC.

There are many counts of this clone. The genes are TRBV28 and TRBJ2-7; no clear D gene. V was pared by 4 bases and J by 6 bases, with 19 bases between. Germline V gene lookup returns CDR1 MDHEN and CDR2 SYDVKM. The CDR3 runs to 15 residues. Written as DNA, the CDR3 is TGTGCCAGCAGTTCCTCCTCCCATTTTTTGGGCGAGCAGTACTTC. This translates into CASSSSSHFLGEQYF.

This chain joins TRBV20-1 and TRBJ1-2, with a possible D match to TRBD1 (5 bases). Germline assignment: CDR1 DFQATT and CDR2 SNEGSKA (reference sequence). V dropped 2 bases and J dropped 0 bases, with 16 bases sitting between them. There are 16 residues in the CDR3. CDR3 DNA: TGCAGTGCTAGAATCACCCAACAGGACGCTAACTATGGCTACACCTTC. Translated: CSARITQQDANYGYTF.

This clone occurred many times. Other DNA sequences in this sample translate to the same CDR3. V usage is TRBV6-1 and J usage is TRBJ2-2, with D hard to call. This CDR3 region has 13 residues. Trimming stripped 7 bases from V and 7 bases from J, with 13 bases between. The germline gives CDR1 MNHNS, CDR2 SASEGT. The CDR3: CASTRTSGGELFF. CDR3 nucleotide sequence: TGTGCCAGCACACGGACGAGTGGCGGGGAGCTGTTTTTT.

This clone was detected many times. The chain carries TRBV5-1 and TRBJ2-2; D is unresolved. The CDR3 runs 14 residues. CDR1 and CDR2 (germline): SGHRS, YFSETQ. The germline V and J ends were trimmed by 3 bases and 5 bases, with 11 bases remaining between them. The CDR3: CASSSGFGTGELFF. CDR3 coding DNA: TGCGCCAGCAGCTCCGGGTTTGGTACCGGGGAGCTGTTTTTT.

The table lists this clone with many counts. The chain links TRBV11-2 to TRBJ2-1; D gene unclear. Per the germline V gene, CDR1 is SGHAT and CDR2 is FQNNGV. The length of the CDR3 is 12 residues. V dropped 5 bases and J dropped 8 bases, with 10 bases sitting between them. The CDR3 protein is CASSRWGDEQFF. The CDR3 coding sequence is TGTGCCAGCAGCCGATGGGGTGATGAGCAGTTCTTC.